This entry features one TCR beta chain sequence. Its antigen is still unknown. V lost 4 bases, J lost 7 bases, and 17 bases stayed unmatched. CDR3 size: 18 residues. From germline, CDR1 is SGHNT and CDR2 YYREEE (reference sequence). Clones were read by immunoSEQ multiplex PCR, and TCRdb kept only the in-frame ones, dropping some. The sample includes over 750,000 clones, around 96% of them seen just once. These data are taken from a study of shared clonotypes between healthy human individuals. In the study overall: Each donor contributed plates that comprised three CD4 naive, three CD4 memory, two CD8 naive and one CD8 memory. Whole-study results and caveats: Among the subsets, naive ones generally showed larger estimated richness than memory ones.

Positively selected for CCR7, the CD45RO-negative cells used as naive CD8 cells excluded terminally differentiated effector memory CD45RA+ cells. This clonotype originated in a man between 25 and 39 years old in good health. This chain joins TRBV5-4 and TRBJ2-2, with 9 nucleotides matching TRBD2. Sequencing used naive CD8+ T cells sorted from blood. This CDR3 reads CASSSGLQIAGVFGELFF. CDR3 sequence (DNA): TGTGCCAGCAGCAGCGGACTCCAGATAGCGGGAGTCTTCGGGGAGCTGTTTTTT.